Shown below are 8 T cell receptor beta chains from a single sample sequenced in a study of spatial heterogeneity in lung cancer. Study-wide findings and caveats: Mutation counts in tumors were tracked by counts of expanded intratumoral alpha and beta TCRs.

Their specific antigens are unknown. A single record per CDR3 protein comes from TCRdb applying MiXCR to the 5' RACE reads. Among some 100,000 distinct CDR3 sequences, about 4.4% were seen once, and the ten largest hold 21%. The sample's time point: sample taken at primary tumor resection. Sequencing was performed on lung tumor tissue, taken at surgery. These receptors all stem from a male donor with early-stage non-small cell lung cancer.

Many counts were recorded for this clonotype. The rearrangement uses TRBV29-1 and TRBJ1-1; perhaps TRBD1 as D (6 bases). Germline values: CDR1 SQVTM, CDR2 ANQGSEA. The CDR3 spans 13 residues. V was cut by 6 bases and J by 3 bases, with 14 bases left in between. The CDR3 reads CSVQKQGDTEAFF. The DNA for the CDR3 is TGCAGCGTACAAAAACAGGGAGACACTGAAGCTTTCTTT.

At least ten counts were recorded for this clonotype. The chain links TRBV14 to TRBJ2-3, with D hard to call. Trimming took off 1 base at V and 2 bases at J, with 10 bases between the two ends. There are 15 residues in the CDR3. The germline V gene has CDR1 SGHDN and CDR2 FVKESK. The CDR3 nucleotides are TGTGCCAGCAGCCAAGGGGGATGGTACACAGATACGCAGTATTTT. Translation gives CASSQGGWYTDTQYF.

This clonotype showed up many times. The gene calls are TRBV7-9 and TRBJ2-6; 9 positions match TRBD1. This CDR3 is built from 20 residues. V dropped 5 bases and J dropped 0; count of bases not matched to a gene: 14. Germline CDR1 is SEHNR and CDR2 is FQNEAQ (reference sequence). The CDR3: CASSLSSMDRGFSGANVLTF. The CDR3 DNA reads TGTGCCAGCAGCCTATCCTCGATGGACAGGGGTTTCTCTGGGGCCAACGTCCTGACTTTC. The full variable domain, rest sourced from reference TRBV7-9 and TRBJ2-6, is DTGVSQNPRHKITKRGQNVTFRCDPISEHNRLYWYRQTLGQGPEFLTYFQNEAQLEKSRLLSDRFSAERPKGSFSTLEIQRTEQGDSAMYLCASSLSSMDRGFSGANVLTFGAGSRLTVL.

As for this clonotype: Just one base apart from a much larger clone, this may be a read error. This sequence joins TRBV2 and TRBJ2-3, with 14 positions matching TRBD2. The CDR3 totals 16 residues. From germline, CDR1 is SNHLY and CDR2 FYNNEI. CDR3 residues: CASSDLGLAGADTRYF. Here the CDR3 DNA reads TGTGCCAGCAGTGATTTGGGACTAGCGGGAGCGGATACGCGGTATTTT.

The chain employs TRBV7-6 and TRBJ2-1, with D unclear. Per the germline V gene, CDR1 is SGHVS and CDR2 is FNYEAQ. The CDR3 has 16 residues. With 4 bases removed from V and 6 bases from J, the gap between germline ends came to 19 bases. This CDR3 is CASSYLAEGQGNEQFF. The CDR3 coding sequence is TGTGCCAGCAGCTACCTCGCGGAAGGGCAAGGCAATGAGCAGTTCTTC.

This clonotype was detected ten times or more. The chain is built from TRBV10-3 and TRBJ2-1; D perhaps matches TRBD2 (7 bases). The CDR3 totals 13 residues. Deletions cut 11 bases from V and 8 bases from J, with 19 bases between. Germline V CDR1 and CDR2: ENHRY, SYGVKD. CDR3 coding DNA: TGTGCCCCCCGCCCCAAGGGGGGGGATGAGCAGTTCTTC. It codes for CAPRPKGGDEQFF.

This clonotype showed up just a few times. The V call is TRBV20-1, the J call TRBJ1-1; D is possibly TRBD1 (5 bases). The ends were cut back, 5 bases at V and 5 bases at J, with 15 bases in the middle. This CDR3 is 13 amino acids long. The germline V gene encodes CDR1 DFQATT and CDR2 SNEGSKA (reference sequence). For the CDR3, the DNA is TGCAGTGCTCGGGACTCGGGGAGGACTGAAGCTTTCTTT. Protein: CSARDSGRTEAFF.

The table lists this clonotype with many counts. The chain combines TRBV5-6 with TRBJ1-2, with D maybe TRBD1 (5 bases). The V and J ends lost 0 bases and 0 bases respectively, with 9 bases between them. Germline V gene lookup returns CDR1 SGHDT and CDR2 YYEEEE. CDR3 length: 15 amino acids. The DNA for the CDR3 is TGTGCCAGCAGCTTGGTCACAGGATCTAACTATGGCTACACCTTC. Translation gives CASSLVTGSNYGYTF. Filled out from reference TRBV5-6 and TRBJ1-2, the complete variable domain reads DAGVTQSPTHLIKTRGQQVTLRCSPKSGHDTVSWYQQALGQGPQFIFQYYEEEERQRGNFPDRFSGHQFPNYSSELNVNALLLGDSALYLCASSLVTGSNYGYTFGSGTRLTVV.